These 18 T cell receptor beta chains share one sample of origin, sequenced in a study of T-cell memory formation after mild COVID-19. TCRdb re-derived calls from the 5' RACE reads in MiXCR, one entry per CDR3 protein. Among about 420,000 distinct CDR3 sequences, about 25% were seen once, and the ten largest hold roughly 14%. Sequences were obtained from PBMCs or a T cell subset sorted from them (not recorded which). All receptors come from an adult woman who had mild COVID-19 (a few samples of this study predate the infection). Cell type and time point are not known.

The rearrangement uses TRBV2 and TRBJ1-1; 10 bases fit TRBD1. This CDR3 has 15 amino acids. V shed 5 bases, J shed 4 bases, and the junction held 7 bases outside the gene matches. CDR1 is SNHLY and CDR2 is FYNNEI in the germline V gene. In DNA, the CDR3 is TGTGCCAGCAGTTACTCCCGGGACAGGGGCACTGAAGCTTTCTTT. It yields the protein CASSYSRDRGTEAFF.

V is TRBV4-1 and J is TRBJ1-2, with no clear D. The CDR3 contains 13 residues. CDR1 and CDR2 (germline): MGHRA, YSYEKL. V was shortened by 0 bases and J by 13 bases, with 15 bases between the two germline ends. The CDR3 coding sequence is TGCGCCAGCAGCCAAGATCTCGAGGGAAGTAGCACCTTC. Protein sequence: CASSQDLEGSSTF.

The chain recombines TRBV10-3 with TRBJ2-5, with a tentative D call TRBD1 (6 bases). This CDR3 comprises 11 residues. Germline CDR1 and CDR2: ENHRY and SYGVKD. V lost 9 bases and J 4 bases, leaving 9 bases between the germline ends. DNA for the CDR3: TGTGCCATTGCACAGGGAGAGACCCAGTACTTC. It yields the protein CAIAQGETQYF.

The chain has TRBV4-3 and TRBJ2-1; 9 bases fit TRBD2. Losses at the gene ends were 5 bases for V and 12 bases for J; bases not matched to a gene: 5. The CDR3 spans 12 residues. Germline CDR1 reads LGHNA; CDR2 reads YSLEER. The chain's CDR3 is CASSDSGSGQFF. The CDR3 coding sequence is TGCGCCAGCAGCGATAGCGGGAGCGGGCAGTTCTTC.

This sequence joins TRBV19 and TRBJ1-5; D not certain. Trimming shortened V by 7 bases and J by 1 base, and 17 bases separated the two germline ends. Germline-derived CDR1 and CDR2 are LNHDA and SQIVND (reference sequence). CDR3 length equals 16 residues. The CDR3 is CASTPEPLPSNQPQHF. In nucleotides, the CDR3 is TGTGCCAGTACTCCTGAACCCTTGCCGAGCAATCAGCCCCAGCATTTT.

This clonotype was observed once. The V and J genes are TRBV13 and TRBJ2-5; a weak D match, TRBD1 (6 bases). V lost 4 bases and J 5 bases, leaving 23 bases between the germline ends. CDR1 and CDR2 (germline): PRHDT, FYEKMQ (reference sequence). The CDR3 is 17 amino acids. CDR3 coding DNA: TGTGCCAGCAGCTCATCACCGGGACCCATAAGGGGGGAGACCCAGTACTTC. Its protein product is CASSSSPGPIRGETQYF.

The J gene is TRBJ2-7, the V gene TRBV5-1; D perhaps matches TRBD2 (5 bases). V lost 4 bases to trimming and J lost 2 bases, with 16 bases between them. The CDR3 runs to 15 residues. Germline CDR1 SGHRS, CDR2 YFSETQ. In nucleotides, the CDR3 is TGCGCCAGCAGCCCCGAGGGCGGGCTTGCCTACGAGCAGTACTTC. It yields the protein CASSPEGGLAYEQYF.

This clonotype has a handful of counts. The chain links TRBV7-8 to TRBJ1-1; D may be TRBD1 (6 bases). Trimming took off 5 bases at V and 7 bases at J, with 14 bases between the two ends. Germline V gene data show CDR1 as SGHVS and CDR2 as FQNEAQ. This CDR3 is built from 13 residues. The CDR3 is CASSHGTFVEAFF. The CDR3 DNA sequence: TGTGCCAGCAGCCACGGGACATTCGTTGAAGCTTTCTTT.

J is TRBJ1-2 and V is TRBV20-1; D is perhaps TRBD1 (5 bases). The CDR3 runs to 15 residues. V was shortened by 1 base and J by 1 base, with 13 bases between the two germline ends. Germline V gene sequence: CDR1 DFQATT, CDR2 SNEGSKA (reference sequence). The CDR3 sequence: CSARAHQGHNYGYTF. CDR3 coding DNA: TGCAGTGCTAGAGCCCACCAGGGTCATAACTATGGCTACACCTTC.

This clonotype was seen just once. This chain joins TRBV4-1 and TRBJ2-7, with 12 nucleotides matching TRBD2. J gave up 3 bases and V 1 base, and 4 bases lay outside the gene matches. There are 16 residues in the CDR3. The germline V gene has CDR1 MGHRA and CDR2 YSYEKL. DNA for the CDR3: TGCGCCAGCAGCCAAGCCCTAGCGGGGGGGCTCTACGAGCAGTACTTC. Its protein product is CASSQALAGGLYEQYF.

In its sample, this clonotype was seen many times. The chain is built from TRBV12-3 or TRBV12-4 and TRBJ2-7; D perhaps matches TRBD2 (6 bases). The CDR3 contains 14 residues. V lost 3 bases and J lost 4, with 13 bases in between. The CDR3 spells CASSFGGGSYEQYF. The CDR3 DNA sequence: TGTGCCAGCAGTTTTGGGGGAGGTTCGTACGAGCAGTACTTC.

The chain employs TRBV6-5 and TRBJ1-1; D is undetermined. Deletions cut 5 bases from V and 0 bases from J, with 16 bases between. Per germline, CDR1 MNHEY and CDR2 SVGAGI. The CDR3 contains 16 residues. The chain's CDR3 is CASSIDFRTVNTEAFF. The CDR3 bases are TGTGCCAGCAGTATTGACTTTAGGACGGTGAACACTGAAGCTTTCTTT.

The rearrangement links TRBV7-2 to TRBJ2-7, with a possible D match to TRBD1 (7 bases). CDR1 and CDR2 from the germline V gene are SGHTA and FQGNSA. This CDR3 has 15 residues. With 5 bases removed from V and 2 bases from J, the gap between germline ends came to 16 bases. The CDR3 here is CASSEGGQITYEQYF. CDR3 coding DNA: TGTGCCAGCAGCGAGGGGGGACAGATAACCTACGAGCAGTACTTC.

The chain uses TRBV15 and TRBJ2-1; D ambiguous. The CDR3 consists of 12 residues. The germline V gene has CDR1 LNHNV and CDR2 YYDKDF (reference sequence). The V gene lost 1 base and the J gene lost 10 bases, with 8 bases spanning the gap. The CDR3 DNA reads TGTGCCACCAGCAGAGCCGCCCAGGAGCAGTTCTTC. This sequence encodes CATSRAAQEQFF.

The genes are TRBV7-9 and TRBJ1-2; unclear D gene. This CDR3 contains 15 residues. CDR1 and CDR2 from the germline V gene are SEHNR and FQNEAQ (reference sequence). The germline V and J ends were trimmed by 1 base and 0 bases, with 9 bases remaining between them. DNA for the CDR3: TGTGCCAGCAGCTTAGTTGTACCCGCTAACTATGGCTACACCTTC. It codes for CASSLVVPANYGYTF.

This clonotype was detected only a few times. This chain uses TRBV20-1 with TRBJ2-4, with D possibly matching TRBD1 (6 bases). This CDR3 is built from 15 residues. V was trimmed by 3 bases and J by 0 bases, leaving 12 bases between them. Germline V gene lookup returns CDR1 DFQATT and CDR2 SNEGSKA (reference sequence). The DNA for the CDR3 is TGCAGTGCTAGGGACGGACAGCTAGCCAAAAACATTCAGTACTTC. It codes for CSARDGQLAKNIQYF.

The V gene is TRBV5-1, the J gene TRBJ1-5, with D tentatively TRBD1 (6 bases). CDR1 and CDR2 from the germline V gene are SGHRS and YFSETQ. V lost 3 bases and J lost 5, with 18 bases in between. The CDR3 has 16 amino acids. In DNA, the CDR3 is TGCGCCAGCAGCTGGGGGCCGGAACGGGGCGATCAGCCCCAGCATTTT. It yields the protein CASSWGPERGDQPQHF.

This clonotype has only a few counts. V and J are TRBV10-3 and TRBJ1-5; D not certain. This CDR3 is built from 17 residues. The germline V gene encodes CDR1 ENHRY and CDR2 SYGVKD. The ends were cut back, 3 bases at V and 0 bases at J, with 15 bases in the middle. CDR3 bases: TGTGCCATCAGTGACCCGCGGAGGGAAGATAGCAATCAGCCCCAGCATTTT. It specifies CAISDPRREDSNQPQHF.